These 28 T cell receptor beta chains came from one sample sequenced in a study of chronic HIV infection and antiretroviral therapy. TCRdb redid the calling of the 5' RACE reads with MiXCR, one entry per CDR3 protein. The table shows 39,000 or so distinct CDR3 sequences, with 8.2% occurring only once. Material for sequencing was peripheral blood. Receptor source: an adult who had HIV and had not received antiretroviral therapy, or was an uninfected healthy control (not recorded which).

The V call is TRBV9, the J call TRBJ2-1, with D perhaps matching TRBD1 (5 bases). The CDR3 contains 13 residues. Between the trimmed V and J ends, which lost 6 bases and 5 bases, there was a span of 12 bases. The germline CDR1 and CDR2 sequences are SGDLS and YYNGEE. The CDR3 here is CASNGANHNEQFF. DNA of the CDR3: TGTGCCAGCAATGGGGCCAACCACAATGAGCAGTTCTTC.

The CDR3, as DNA: TGCGCCAGCAGCCCCGAAGGGATAGCGAGCACAGATACGCAGTATTTT. It yields the protein CASSPEGIASTDTQYF. The J gene is TRBJ2-3, the V gene TRBV4-3, with D possibly being TRBD2 (5 bases). Deletions cut 4 bases from V and 0 bases from J, with 14 bases between. This CDR3 is built from 16 residues. Germline CDR1 LGHNA, CDR2 YSLEER.

In this sample, this clonotype turned up many times. This chain uses TRBV4-2 with TRBJ1-5, with 7 bases lining up with TRBD1. The CDR3 loop spans 14 amino acids. Per the germline V gene, CDR1 is LGHNA and CDR2 is YNFKEQ. V lost 4 bases and J lost 7; bases outside the gene matches: 7. Here the CDR3 reads CASSPDREIQPQHF. The CDR3 DNA follows: TGTGCCAGCAGCCCAGACAGGGAGATCCAGCCCCAGCATTTT.

The chain is built from TRBV28 and TRBJ1-4; D remains unclear. Trimming left V 2 bases short and J 6 bases short, with 16 bases between. CDR1 and CDR2 (germline): MDHEN, SYDVKM. The CDR3 spans 16 residues. The CDR3 sequence: CASSLGRARNDEKLFF. The CDR3 coding sequence is TGTGCCAGCAGTTTAGGACGGGCCAGGAATGATGAAAAACTGTTTTTT.

Ten or more counts support this clonotype. V and J are TRBV28 and TRBJ2-3; D perhaps matches TRBD1 (5 bases). Germline V lookup: CDR1 MDHEN, CDR2 SYDVKM. The CDR3 extends over 13 amino acids. V shed 3 bases and J shed 7 bases, with 11 bases lying between them. Here the CDR3 DNA reads TGTGCCAGCAGTTTGAATGGGGCACATACGCAGTATTTT. As protein: CASSLNGAHTQYF. The full variable domain, in which reference TRBV28 and TRBJ2-3 provide the parts outside the CDR3, is DVKVTQSSRYLVKRTGEKVFLECVQDMDHENMFWYRQDPGLGLRLIYFSYDVKMKEKGDIPEGYSVSREKKERFSLILESASTNQTSMYLCASSLNGAHTQYFGPGTRLTVL.

V usage is TRBV27 and J usage is TRBJ1-1; TRBD1 matches at 8 bases. CDR3 length: 14 residues. Germline-derived CDR1 and CDR2 are MNHEY and SMNVEV (reference sequence). The ends lost 7 bases at V and 4 bases at J; junction bases unmatched: 8. The CDR3 reads CASNGQGALTEAFF. The DNA of the CDR3 is TGTGCCAGCAATGGCCAGGGGGCACTCACTGAAGCTTTCTTT.

The chain joins TRBV3-1 to TRBJ2-7; the D gene is possibly TRBD1 (6 bases). Looked up from germline, CDR1 is LGHDT and CDR2 is YNNKEL (reference sequence). Deletions cut 4 bases from V and 1 base from J, with 11 bases between. The CDR3 totals 14 residues. CDR3 sequence reads: CASSPWDKSYEQYF. For the CDR3, the DNA is TGTGCCAGCAGCCCATGGGACAAGTCCTACGAGCAGTACTTC.

This rearrangement joins TRBV6-1 to TRBJ2-3; perhaps TRBD1 as D (5 bases). Germline V gene data show CDR1 as MNHNS and CDR2 as SASEGT. V shed 6 bases and J shed 4 bases, with 8 bases lying between them. The CDR3 extends over 12 amino acids. The CDR3 coding sequence is TGTGCCAGCAGGACAGTTCCAGATACGCAGTATTTT. Translating gives CASRTVPDTQYF.

This clonotype was found many times. J is TRBJ2-5 and V is TRBV28; D possibly matches TRBD1 or TRBD2 (5 bases each). V was pared by 7 bases and J by 1 base, with 25 bases between. Per the germline V gene, CDR1 is MDHEN and CDR2 is SYDVKM. The CDR3 totals 18 residues. The CDR3 DNA reads TGTGCCAGCACTGGGGTTAACGAGGGACGCGGATTCCAAGAGACCCAGTACTTC. This sequence encodes CASTGVNEGRGFQETQYF. The entire variable domain, with the rest obtained from reference TRBV28 and TRBJ2-5, is as follows: DVKVTQSSRYLVKRTGEKVFLECVQDMDHENMFWYRQDPGLGLRLIYFSYDVKMKEKGDIPEGYSVSREKKERFSLILESASTNQTSMYLCASTGVNEGRGFQETQYFGPGTRLLVL.

Many counts were recorded for this clonotype. The rearrangement uses TRBV12-3 or TRBV12-4 and TRBJ2-3; 8 positions agree with TRBD1. The CDR3 length is 12 residues. V lost 6 bases to trimming and J lost 5 bases; unmatched junction nucleotides: 1. CDR3 amino acids: CASRTGEDTQYF. DNA for the CDR3: TGTGCCAGCAGGACAGGGGAAGATACGCAGTATTTT.

About this clonotype: Germline and junction disagree at one end, which may indicate a read error. This chain links TRBV2 with TRBJ1-1; perhaps TRBD1 as D (6 bases). Germline lookup yields CDR1 SNHLY and CDR2 FYNNEI. The CDR3 is 15 amino acids. As DNA, the CDR3 is TGTGCCAGCAGTGGCCCGACAGGAGTTAACACTGAAACTTTCTTT. It codes for CASSGPTGVNTETFF. The complete variable domain, with remaining parts taken from reference TRBV2 and TRBJ1-1, reads EPEVTQTPSHQVTQMGQEVILRCVPISNHLYFYWYRQILGQKVEFLVSFYNNEISEKSEIFDDQFSVERPDGSNFTLKIRSTKLEDSAMYFCASSGPTGVNTETFFGQGTRLTVV.

The chain is built from TRBV28 and TRBJ2-7; a weak D match, TRBD1 (6 bases). Germline V gives CDR1 MDHEN, CDR2 SYDVKM. The CDR3 has 14 residues. The ends were cut back, 10 bases at V and 1 base at J, with 17 bases in the middle. CDR3 sequence reads: CAKIRTASSYEQYF. In DNA, the CDR3 is TGTGCCAAGATCAGGACAGCCAGTTCCTACGAGCAGTACTTC.

This clonotype appeared a few times. The rearrangement links TRBV28 to TRBJ1-3; TRBD1 matches 7 bases. The CDR3 spans 15 residues. V dropped 4 bases and J dropped 0; count of bases not matched to a gene: 3. CDR1 and CDR2 from the germline V gene are MDHEN and SYDVKM. The DNA of the CDR3 is TGTGCCAGCAGTTGGGGGGACAGCTCTGGAAACACCATATATTTT. Its protein product is CASSWGDSSGNTIYF.

The rearrangement joins TRBV6-1 to TRBJ1-1, with TRBD1 as a possible D gene (5 bases). Germline CDR1 and CDR2: MNHNS and SASEGT. The CDR3 spans 12 residues. Deletions cut 6 bases from V and 0 bases from J, with 5 bases between. The CDR3 loop reads CASRGLNTEAFF. CDR3 DNA sequence: TGTGCCAGCAGGGGACTGAACACTGAAGCTTTCTTT.

This clonotype was picked up many times. This rearrangement joins TRBV7-2 to TRBJ2-7; 9 bases align to TRBD1. The CDR3 runs to 14 residues. V lost 5 bases, J lost 4 bases, and 6 bases stayed unmatched. Germline V gene lookup returns CDR1 SGHTA and CDR2 FQGNSA. CDR3 region: CASSADRGTYEQYF. The CDR3 DNA follows: TGTGCCAGCAGCGCAGACAGGGGGACGTACGAGCAGTACTTC. Combining the CDR3 with reference TRBV7-2 and TRBJ2-7 gives the whole variable domain GAGVSQSPSNKVTEKGKDVELRCDPISGHTALYWYRQSLGQGLEFLIYFQGNSAPDKSGLPSDRFSAERTGGSVSTLTIQRTQQEDSAVYLCASSADRGTYEQYFGPGTRLTVT.

This clonotype appeared many times. V is TRBV20-1 and J is TRBJ1-1; perhaps TRBD1 as D (6 bases). Germline loops: CDR1 DFQATT, CDR2 SNEGSKA (reference sequence). V lost 5 bases, J lost 4 bases, and 17 bases lay in between. This CDR3 spans 14 amino acids. Here the CDR3 DNA reads TGCAGTGCTCCTCCTCCCAGGGGCCTCACTGAAGCTTTCTTT. Translation gives CSAPPPRGLTEAFF.

This clonotype was found many times. The rearrangement joins TRBV28 to TRBJ1-5; 7 nucleotides match TRBD1. Trimming cost V 6 bases and J 0 bases; bases outside gene matches: 5. The CDR3 spans 15 residues. CDR1 and CDR2 (germline): MDHEN, SYDVKM. The CDR3 loop reads CASRTGTYSNQPQHF. CDR3 DNA sequence: TGTGCCAGCAGGACAGGGACATATAGCAATCAGCCCCAGCATTTT. The full variable domain, rest sourced from reference TRBV28 and TRBJ1-5, is DVKVTQSSRYLVKRTGEKVFLECVQDMDHENMFWYRQDPGLGLRLIYFSYDVKMKEKGDIPEGYSVSREKKERFSLILESASTNQTSMYLCASRTGTYSNQPQHFGDGTRLSIL.

This chain connects TRBV11-2 to TRBJ1-6, with 7 bases that match TRBD1. The CDR3 covers 15 residues. V lost 1 base to trimming and J lost 8 bases; unmatched junction nucleotides: 5. From germline, CDR1 is SGHAT and CDR2 FQNNGV. For the CDR3, the DNA is TGTGCCAGCAGCTTAGTGACAGGGTTTGATTCACCCCTCCACTTT. Its translation: CASSLVTGFDSPLHF.

A few counts support this clonotype. CDR3 protein: CATSDPPSGTSSYNEQFF. Here the CDR3 DNA reads TGTGCCACCAGTGATCCTCCTAGCGGGACTAGCTCCTACAATGAGCAGTTCTTC. The J gene is TRBJ2-1, the V gene TRBV24-1, with TRBD2 matching 9 bases. This CDR3 comprises 18 residues. J lost 0 bases, V lost 3 bases, and 8 bases had no gene match. The germline V gene has CDR1 KGHDR and CDR2 SFDVKD.

Notes on this clonotype: It may be a read error: a sequence one base away is much more abundant. The rearrangement links TRBV29-1 to TRBJ2-2; 8 nucleotides line up with TRBD1. The CDR3 covers 13 residues. Germline values: CDR1 SQVTM, CDR2 ANQGSEA. As DNA, the CDR3 is TGCAGCATTGAAAAGGGACAGGCCGGGGAGCTGTTTTTT. Translating it yields CSIEKGQAGELFF.

The chain has TRBV21-1 and TRBJ1-6. TRBV21-1 is a known pseudogene. This CDR3 has 13 residues. CDR3: CASSKAQNSPLHF. The CDR3 DNA reads as TGTGCCAGCAGCAAAGCCCAAAATTCACCCCTCCACTTT.

The chain recombines TRBV28 with TRBJ1-5; the D is unclear. CDR1 MDHEN and CDR2 SYDVKM come from the germline V gene. This CDR3 has 16 residues. Trimming shortened V by 9 bases and J by 5 bases, and 23 bases separated the two germline ends. The CDR3 sequence: CASLPGSRRSDQPQHF. The CDR3 nucleotides read TGTGCCAGTCTCCCTGGGTCCAGGAGATCAGATCAGCCCCAGCATTTT.

This clonotype has at least ten counts. The V and J genes are TRBV21-1 and TRBJ1-5; the table's D gene call, TRBD1, was not cross checked with the DNA. TRBV21-1 is a documented pseudogene. The CDR3 covers 17 residues. CDR3 coding DNA: TGTGCCAGCAGCAAACCCTCAGAGACAGTAATTCTGCAGCCCCAGCATTTT. Residues: CASSKPSETVILQPQHF.

J is TRBJ2-6 and V is TRBV5-1; D is ambiguous. In germline, CDR1 is SGHRS, CDR2 YFSETQ. This CDR3 is built from 16 residues. The V and J ends lost 0 bases and 3 bases respectively, with 10 bases between them. The DNA for the CDR3 is TGCGCCAGCAGCTTGGGGCCCTCGGGTGGGGCCAACGTCCTGACTTTC. The encoded protein is CASSLGPSGGANVLTF.

The CDR3 sequence is CASSHTGEGNQPQHF. The CDR3, as DNA: TGTGCCAGCAGTCACACAGGGGAAGGAAATCAGCCCCAGCATTTT. V and J are TRBV6-1 and TRBJ1-5; TRBD1 matches at 7 bases. Germline loops: CDR1 MNHNS, CDR2 SASEGT. There are 15 residues in the CDR3. With V trimmed by 5 bases and J by 4 bases, 8 bases remained unmatched.

J is TRBJ1-1 and V is TRBV30; D possibly corresponds to TRBD1 (5 bases). The V gene lost 2 bases and the J gene lost 6 bases, with 13 bases spanning the gap. The length of the CDR3 is 13 residues. Per germline, CDR1 GTSNPN and CDR2 SVGIG (reference sequence). DNA of the CDR3: TGTGCCTGGAGTTGGGGGAGTGGGGCTGAAGCTTTCTTT. Protein sequence: CAWSWGSGAEAFF.

Many counts were recorded for this clonotype. The rearrangement uses TRBV7-2 and TRBJ2-1, with TRBD1 matching over 9 bases. Germline assignment: CDR1 SGHTA and CDR2 FQGNSA. The CDR3 runs to 14 residues. J lost 10 bases, V lost 3 bases, and 7 bases had no gene match. As DNA, the CDR3 is TGTGCCAGCAGCTTCGACCACAGGGGGCCGGAGCAGTTCTTC. Its translation is CASSFDHRGPEQFF.

This clonotype was recorded at least ten times. The CDR3 region is CSVEQGPEQYF. The CDR3 region has the DNA TGCAGCGTTGAACAGGGTCCCGAGCAGTACTTC. The chain has TRBV29-1 and TRBJ2-7; a possible D gene is TRBD1 (5 bases). The germline V gene has CDR1 SQVTM and CDR2 ANQGSEA. The CDR3 is 11 residues long. V gave up 2 bases and J gave up 6 bases, with 8 bases separating them.